This T cell receptor beta chain was observed in a study of memory CD4+ T cells and cytomegalovirus serostatus. Single viable CD3+CD4+CD8-CD45RO+ cells were sorted as the memory CD4+ T cells. CMV serostatus came from serum IgG against pp150, pp28, p38, p52. Profiled with immunoSEQ multiplex PCR; TCRdb holds only in-frame clones, not every one. The sample yields over 40,000 clones, 65% to 80% seen once. Sequencing used memory CD4+ T cells from blood. This sequence was found in an adult in good health and CMV-seronegative.

The CDR3 coding sequence is TGTGCCAGCAGTTACGAGGGGGAATTGTTAGCGTTTTTT. It is translated as CASSYEGELLAFF. The chain uses TRBV6-6 and TRBJ1-4, with a tentative D call TRBD1 (6 bases). This CDR3 has 13 amino acids. The V and J ends lost 2 bases and 16 bases respectively, with 17 bases between them. Germline CDR1 MNHNY, CDR2 SVGAGI (reference sequence).